What follows are 24 T cell receptor beta chains derived from one specimen sequenced in a study of T cell repertoires in cytomegalovirus infection. The antigens these receptors bind are not known. TCRdb passed the reads through MiXCR, listing each CDR3 protein once. Of about 890,000 distinct CDR3 sequences listed, 25% to 40% are singletons. Material: cultured CD8+ T cells from PBMCs, obtained from culture after CMV antigen stimulation. Receptor source: a human donor in good health (CMV status not recorded). Some clones in this sample may be carry-over from other donors' samples.

This clonotype was seen more than once but under ten times. The chain employs TRBV19 and TRBJ1-2; no reliable D call. CDR1 LNHDA and CDR2 SQIVND come from the germline V gene (reference sequence). CDR3 length equals 13 residues. V was pared by 5 bases and J by 4 bases, with 11 bases between. CDR3 sequence (DNA): TGTGCCAGTAGTCTGGCCAAATCCTATGGCTACACCTTC. The encoded protein is CASSLAKSYGYTF.

Many counts were recorded for this clonotype. This chain joins TRBV7-8 and TRBJ2-7; 15 bases line up with TRBD2. CDR1 is SGHVS and CDR2 is FQNEAQ in the germline V gene. This CDR3 contains 18 residues. After removal of 5 bases from V and 2 bases from J, the junction contained 10 bases not matched to a gene. For the CDR3, the DNA is TGTGCCAGCAGCCCACCCGGGACTAGCGGGGGGTCCCCCTACGAGCAGTACTTC. This encodes CASSPPGTSGGSPYEQYF.

The count of this clonotype is one. J is TRBJ2-1 and V is TRBV4-1; the match to TRBD2 covers 10 bases. The CDR3 totals 17 residues. J was trimmed by 15 bases and V by 1 base; bases with no gene match: 18. CDR1 is MGHRA, CDR2 YSYEKL, per germline. The CDR3 DNA follows: TGCGCCAGCAGCCAAGTAGAGACTAGCGGGTCACTTCGACGTCTGTTCTTC. It yields the protein CASSQVETSGSLRRLFF.

This clonotype was counted many times. The rearrangement joins TRBV7-2 to TRBJ2-7; TRBD2 matches at 11 bases. From germline, CDR1 is SGHTA and CDR2 FQGNSA. With V trimmed by 2 bases and J by 6 bases, 6 bases remained unmatched. The CDR3 is 15 residues long. As DNA, the CDR3 is TGTGCCAGCAGCTTAACTAGCGGGGGTTTGGGCGAGCAGTACTTC. This translates into CASSLTSGGLGEQYF.

Ten or more counts support this clonotype. The chain recombines TRBV7-8 with TRBJ2-3; D possibly corresponds to TRBD2 (7 bases). The CDR3 has 18 amino acids. V dropped 2 bases and J dropped 3 bases, with 21 bases sitting between them. Germline assignment: CDR1 SGHVS and CDR2 FQNEAQ. The DNA of the CDR3 is TGTGCCAGCAGCTTAATAAGGAGAGCGGGGAGGGGGACAGATACGCAGTATTTT. Its protein product is CASSLIRRAGRGTDTQYF.

The rearrangement joins TRBV4-1 to TRBJ1-1; D remains unclear. Looked up from germline, CDR1 is MGHRA and CDR2 is YSYEKL. The CDR3 contains 14 residues. The V end lost 1 base, the J end lost 7 bases, and 13 bases lay between the germline ends. The CDR3 loop is CASSQGAINGEAFF. The CDR3 bases are TGCGCCAGCAGCCAAGGGGCTATCAACGGTGAAGCTTTCTTT.

This clonotype was seen a few times. The chain joins TRBV10-2 to TRBJ2-5, with 12 positions matching TRBD2. V dropped 7 bases and J dropped 4; count of bases not matched to a gene: 4. CDR3 length: 14 amino acids. Germline V gives CDR1 WSHSY, CDR2 SAAADI. This CDR3 reads CASTSGGARETQYF. The CDR3 DNA sequence: TGCGCCAGCACTAGCGGGGGGGCTCGAGAGACCCAGTACTTC.

This chain links TRBV19 with TRBJ1-2, with TRBD1 matching 8 bases. V trimming: 9 bases; J trimming: 6 bases; junction bases outside the gene matches: 9. There are 13 residues in the CDR3. Looked up from germline, CDR1 is LNHDA and CDR2 is SQIVND (reference sequence). The CDR3 DNA reads as TGTGCCAGCGGGGCCAGGGGGCACGATGGCTACACCTTC. It encodes CASGARGHDGYTF. Complete variable domain (other parts from reference TRBV19 and TRBJ1-2): DGGITQSPKYLFRKEGQNVTLSCEQNLNHDAMYWYRQDPGQGLRLIYYSQIVNDFQKGDIAEGYSVSREKKESFPLTVTSAQKNPTAFYLCASGARGHDGYTFGSGTRLTVV.

This clonotype was detected many times. The V call is TRBV6-5, the J call TRBJ2-7; weak D call: TRBD1 (6 bases). In germline, CDR1 is MNHEY, CDR2 SVGAGI. The CDR3 runs to 13 residues. V was trimmed by 6 bases and J by 0 bases, leaving 9 bases between them. This CDR3 is CASSSRGSYEQYV. In DNA form, the CDR3 reads TGTGCCAGCAGCAGCAGGGGCTCCTACGAGCAGTACGTC.

At least ten counts were recorded for this clonotype. V gene TRBV7-8 combines with J gene TRBJ2-2; D might be TRBD2 (5 bases). V was trimmed by 5 bases and J by 2 bases, leaving 9 bases between them. Germline loops: CDR1 SGHVS, CDR2 FQNEAQ. The CDR3 totals 14 residues. CDR3 DNA sequence: TGTGCCAGCAGCCTCACTAGAAACACCGGGGAGCTGTTTTTT. Protein sequence: CASSLTRNTGELFF.

J is TRBJ1-4 and V is TRBV12-3 or TRBV12-4, with 8 bases lining up with TRBD1. This CDR3 region has 15 residues. The junction had 11 bases not matched to a gene; V was cut back by 6 bases and J by 8 bases. CDR3 in DNA: TGTGCCAGCAGAGGTGGTACAGGGGGGGAGGAAAAACTGTTTTTT. Translated: CASRGGTGGEEKLFF.

This clonotype has only a few counts. V and J are TRBV7-6 and TRBJ2-2; 14 bases are a match to TRBD2. The CDR3 is 18 amino acids. Trimming removed 3 bases from V and 0 bases from J; junction bases left unmatched: 3. CDR1 is SGHVS and CDR2 is FNYEAQ in the germline V gene. CDR3 sequence: CASSLGLAGVANTGELFF. The CDR3 DNA reads TGTGCCAGCAGCTTGGGACTAGCGGGGGTCGCGAACACCGGGGAGCTGTTTTTT.

The chain links TRBV6-1 to TRBJ2-7; D possibly corresponds to TRBD2 (5 bases). Germline V gene sequence: CDR1 MNHNS, CDR2 SASEGT. The CDR3 has 16 residues. V was cut by 0 bases and J by 2 bases, with 14 bases left in between. CDR3 nucleotide sequence: TGTGCCAGCAGTGAAGCTTTTAGGGAGCACCCCTACGAGCAGTACTTC. Its protein is CASSEAFREHPYEQYF.

This clonotype was observed once. Given a much more abundant clone one base away, this may be a read error. The chain carries TRBV27 and TRBJ2-1; possible D gene TRBD2, 7 bases. Per the germline V gene, CDR1 is MNHEY and CDR2 is SMNVEV (reference sequence). The V end lost 6 bases, the J end lost 8 bases, and 20 bases lay between the germline ends. The CDR3 is 15 residues long. The CDR3 region is CASRPGLVGGYEQFF. The CDR3 nucleotides are TGTGCCAGCAGACCAGGACTAGTGGGGGGCTATGAGCAGTTCTTC.

This chain connects TRBV6-6 to TRBJ1-1; 10 bases fit TRBD1. This CDR3 is 17 amino acids long. V lost 0 bases and J lost 0; bases outside the gene matches: 4. CDR1 is MNHNY, CDR2 SVGAGI, per germline (reference sequence). This CDR3 is CASSYSVGQGMNTEAFF. In DNA, the CDR3 is TGTGCCAGCAGTTACTCGGTGGGACAGGGGATGAACACTGAAGCTTTCTTT.

The V call is TRBV27, the J call TRBJ2-7; D is tentatively TRBD1 or TRBD2 (5 bases each). Germline V gives CDR1 MNHEY, CDR2 SMNVEV (reference sequence). The V and J ends lost 5 bases and 0 bases respectively, with 20 bases between them. This CDR3 comprises 17 residues. Here the CDR3 DNA reads TGTGCCAGCAGTCATTCTTACCGGGACCTTCACTCCTACGAGCAGTACGTC. This encodes CASSHSYRDLHSYEQYV.

A note on this clonotype: One base away lies a much larger clone, so this may be a sequencing read error. The chain carries TRBV25-1 and TRBJ2-6; D unresolved. The CDR3 contains 18 residues. CDR1 is MGHDK and CDR2 is SYGVNS in the germline V gene. The CDR3 sequence: CANSPQHGEASGANVLTF. The DNA of the CDR3 is TGTGCCAACAGTCCTCAACATGGGGAAGCCTCTGGGGCCAACGTCCTGACTTTC.

The rearrangement uses TRBV6-5 and TRBJ2-3; D is undetermined. CDR3 length: 15 residues. Germline CDR1 and CDR2: MNHEY and SVGAGI. The V end was cut by 1 base, the J end by 3 bases, with 11 bases between. The CDR3 reads CASSYLTDGTDTQYF. The CDR3 bases are TGTGCCAGCAGTTACTTGACGGACGGTACAGATACGCAGTATTTT.

This chain joins TRBV10-3 and TRBJ1-1, with 7 bases matching TRBD1. Germline trimming cut 10 bases from V and 5 bases from J; bases unmatched to any gene: 10. Germline values: CDR1 ENHRY, CDR2 SYGVKD. The CDR3 has 13 residues. The CDR3 loop reads CASNDRAGTEAFF. Written as DNA, the CDR3 is TGTGCCAGCAACGACAGGGCCGGGACTGAAGCTTTCTTT.

The chain carries TRBV27 and TRBJ1-1; 9 positions agree with TRBD1. The CDR3 contains 14 residues. The germline V gene has CDR1 MNHEY and CDR2 SMNVEV (reference sequence). After removal of 0 bases from V and 8 bases from J, the junction contained 4 bases not matched to a gene. CDR3 residues: CASSLSSGTGEAFF. The CDR3 nucleotides are TGTGCCAGCAGTTTATCATCGGGGACAGGGGAAGCTTTCTTT.

At least ten counts were recorded for this clonotype. The chain uses TRBV7-9 and TRBJ2-5; D is undetermined. From germline, CDR1 is SEHNR and CDR2 FQNEAQ (reference sequence). V gave up 3 bases and J gave up 2 bases, with 7 bases separating them. The CDR3 extends over 13 amino acids. CDR3 amino acids: CASSFLPQETQYF. The CDR3 DNA is TGTGCCAGCAGCTTTTTACCACAAGAGACCCAGTACTTC.

The rearrangement links TRBV7-2 to TRBJ2-1; D tentatively reads TRBD1 or TRBD2 (7 bases each). Per the germline V gene, CDR1 is SGHTA and CDR2 is FQGNSA. Between the trimmed V and J ends, which lost 5 bases and 8 bases, there was a span of 13 bases. This CDR3 contains 13 residues. The chain's CDR3 is CASSTRGGDEQFF. DNA for the CDR3: TGTGCCAGCAGCACCAGGGGGGGGGATGAGCAGTTCTTC.

This clonotype was picked up a small number of times. This chain uses TRBV2 with TRBJ1-4, with 7 bases lining up with TRBD1. V lost 8 bases, J lost 8 bases, and 8 bases stayed unmatched. This CDR3 has 13 amino acids. Germline-derived CDR1 and CDR2 are SNHLY and FYNNEI. This CDR3 reads CASLDRNFEKLFF. In nucleotides, the CDR3 is TGTGCCAGCTTGGACAGGAACTTCGAAAAACTGTTTTTT.

The chain recombines TRBV29-1 with TRBJ1-1; 8 positions agree with TRBD1. In germline, CDR1 is SQVTM, CDR2 ANQGSEA. Germline trimming cut 1 base from V and 0 bases from J; bases unmatched to any gene: 7. The CDR3 loop spans 16 amino acids. Written as DNA, the CDR3 is TGCAGCGTTGAAGGCAGGGGGCGGGAGATGAACACTGAAGCTTTCTTT. Amino acid sequence: CSVEGRGREMNTEAFF. The variable domain in full, completed from reference TRBV29-1 and TRBJ1-1, reads SAVISQKPSRDICQRGTSLTIQCQVDSQVTMMFWYRQQPGQSLTLIATANQGSEATYESGFVIDKFPISRPNLTFSTLTVSNMSPEDSSIYLCSVEGRGREMNTEAFFGQGTRLTVV.